These T cell receptor beta chains were read from a single sample in a study of blood T cell repertoires in COVID-19. Generated by immunoSEQ multiplex PCR, the TCRdb table keeps only in-frame clones and is missing some. The sample holds tens of thousands of clones, about four fifths seen once. Sequencing input: PBMCs or T cells enriched from blood (not recorded which). These receptors originate from a woman aged 40-49 years with acute COVID-19. Both conserved end residues are part of each CDR3. Only part of the rows carry a size: once, few, many, or a class if the clone is expanded.

clone size: .; V gene: TRBV5-1; J gene: TRBJ2-5; CDR3 protein: CASSLWGPGSGGAETQYF
clone size: once; V gene: TRBV5-8; J gene: TRBJ2-1; CDR3 protein: CASSLGLAGAWNEQFF
clone size: .; V gene: TRBV11-2; J gene: TRBJ2-7; CDR3 protein: CASSLGPGSYEQYF
clone size: .; V gene: TRBV19; J gene: TRBJ2-2; CDR3 protein: CASSIVAGKGTGELFF
clone size: .; V gene: TRBV4-2; J gene: TRBJ1-5; CDR3 protein: CASSQDGQGNQPQHF
clone size: .; V gene: TRBV5-1; J gene: TRBJ2-5; CDR3 protein: CASSLGHLGETQYF
clone size: .; V gene: TRBV29-1; J gene: TRBJ2-7; CDR3 protein: CSARGRYEQYF
clone size: many; V gene: TRBV5-6; J gene: TRBJ2-3; CDR3 protein: CASNLRLARTDTQYF
clone size: .; V gene: TRBV11-2; J gene: TRBJ2-2; CDR3 protein: CASSTWTDPGAGELFF
clone size: .; V gene: TRBV28; J gene: TRBJ1-6; CDR3 protein: CASSLIGGLEGSYNSPLHF
clone size: .; V gene: TRBV6-1; J gene: TRBJ1-5; CDR3 protein: CASSDRGYQPQHF
clone size: once; V gene: TRBV28; J gene: TRBJ2-1; CDR3 protein: CASSLALRGNEQFF
clone size: once; V gene: TRBV3-1/TRBV3-2; J gene: TRBJ1-4; CDR3 protein: CASSPGGSPGEKLFF